This T cell receptor (beta chain) was captured by sequencing in a study of breast tumors, draining lymph nodes, adjacent tissues. Samples came from axillary lymph nodes draining the breast cancer. The ends lost 1 base at V and 4 bases at J; junction bases unmatched: 4. The CDR3 has 14 amino acids. The germline CDR1 and CDR2 sequences are SQVTM and ANQGSEA. TCRdb analysed the multiplex PCR reads with MiXCR anew, one entry per CDR3 protein. The sample records 200,000 to 250,000 distinct CDR3 sequences, roughly 32% being singletons. V gene TRBV29-1 combines with J gene TRBJ2-5; 9 bases align to TRBD1. This receptor was identified in a female donor with breast cancer. Some clones in this sample may be carry-over from other donors' samples. What was sequenced was axillary lymph node tissue. The CDR3, as DNA: TGCAGCGTTGAAGGATTGGACAGGGGAGAGACCCAGTACTTC. Its protein product is CSVEGLDRGETQYF. The complete variable domain, with remaining parts taken from reference TRBV29-1 and TRBJ2-5, reads SAVISQKPSRDICQRGTSLTIQCQVDSQVTMMFWYRQQPGQSLTLIATANQGSEATYESGFVIDKFPISRPNLTFSTLTVSNMSPEDSSIYLCSVEGLDRGETQYFGPGTRLLVL.